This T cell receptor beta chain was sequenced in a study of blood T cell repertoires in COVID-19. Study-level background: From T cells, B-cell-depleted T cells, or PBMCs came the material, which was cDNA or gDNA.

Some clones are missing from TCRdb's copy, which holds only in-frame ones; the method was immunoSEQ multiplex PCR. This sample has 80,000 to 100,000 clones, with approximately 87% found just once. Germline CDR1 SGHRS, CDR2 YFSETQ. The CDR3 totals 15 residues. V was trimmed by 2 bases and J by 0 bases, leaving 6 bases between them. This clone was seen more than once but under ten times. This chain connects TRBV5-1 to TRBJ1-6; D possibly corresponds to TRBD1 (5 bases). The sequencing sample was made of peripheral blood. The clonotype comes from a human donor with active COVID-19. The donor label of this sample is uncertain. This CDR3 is CASSFDSSYNSPLHF. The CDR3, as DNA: TGCGCCAGCAGCTTCGACAGCTCCTATAATTCACCCCTCCACTTT.